This T cell receptor beta chain was identified during a study of T cells in Graves' hyperthyroidism and ophthalmopathy. Study findings and constraints: Peripheral blood also featured most of the thyroid clonotypes expanded above 0.001.

This clonotype showed up many times. The antigen remains undetermined. The CDR3 totals 13 residues. V lost 0 bases and J lost 5, with 7 bases in between. Germline assignment: CDR1 MNHNY and CDR2 SVGAGI (reference sequence). Using RNA transcripts as the source, TCR beta CDR3 regions were amplified. HTBI primers were the set used in a first-round RT-PCR of the TCR CDR3. TCRdb passed the multiplex PCR reads through MiXCR, listing each CDR3 protein once. Here the sample spans some 500,000 distinct CDR3 sequences, about 16% being singletons. This TCR was sampled from a woman younger than 45 with Graves' ophthalmopathy. What was sequenced was blood. The V call is TRBV6-6, the J call TRBJ1-1; D is unclear. In DNA, the CDR3 is TGTGCCAGCAGTTACTCTCATACGACTGAAGCTTTCTTT. It encodes CASSYSHTTEAFF.